This is a list of T cell receptor beta chains from one sample in a study of T cell changes during pregnancy in multiple sclerosis. Method: immunoSEQ multiplex PCR; TCRdb's copy keeps in-frame clones and lacks some. Counted here are about 41,000 clones, about 88% occurring once; the ten biggest clones make up more than 0.6%. The sequencing here drew on CD4+ T cells from peripheral blood mononuclear cells, taken in the first trimester of pregnancy. The receptors shown here come from a female donor with multiple sclerosis, enrolled in a pregnancy study. Each CDR3 is given with its conserved first and last residue. The D gene is left open where the match is weak. Expanded clones are given a class, and other clones once, few, many or no size at all.

len | d_gene | abundance | j_gene | v_gene | CDR3nt | CDR3aa
14 | NA | NA | TRBJ1-1 | TRBV19 | TGTGCCAGTAGATCCGACAGTTTGAACACTGAAGCTTTCTTT | CASRSDSLNTEAFF
14 | NA | NA | TRBJ1-4 | TRBV10-3 | TGTGCCATCAGTGAGGACAGTGTCAATGAAAAACTGTTTTTT | CAISEDSVNEKLFF
13 | NA | few | TRBJ1-4 | TRBV7-2 | TGTGCCAGTCGCCTCACGGTCGGTGAAAAACTGTTTTTT | CASRLTVGEKLFF
17 | NA | NA | TRBJ1-1 | TRBV5-1 | TGCGCCAGCAGCCTCCGGGGAAAAACGACGGTGCCAGCCGAAGCTTTCTTT | CASSLRGKTTVPAEAFF
19 | NA | NA | TRBJ2-1 | TRBV21-1 | TGTGCCAGCACCAATCTCGAAGGAGGACTGGGTGGGGAGCAGAGGTGGCAGTTCTTC | CASTNLEGGLGGEQRWQFF
14 | NA | NA | TRBJ2-7 | TRBV28 | TGTGCCAGCAGTTTGCACCAGGCCCGGGGAGAGCAGTACTTC | CASSLHQARGEQYF
13 | NA | NA | TRBJ1-4 | TRBV6-1 | TGTGCCAGCAGCGCAGACAGAGGCGAAAAACTGTTTTTT | CASSADRGEKLFF
15 | NA | NA | TRBJ1-5 | TRBV27 | TGTGCCAGCAGTTTCTACAGGGCTCCCAATCAGCCCCAGCATTTT | CASSFYRAPNQPQHF
13 | NA | NA | TRBJ1-2 | TRBV6-1 | TGTGCCAGCAGCCAAGGGGGGGGCTATGGCTACACCTTC | CASSQGGGYGYTF
13 | NA | NA | TRBJ1-2 | TRBV14 | TGTGCCAGCAGCCAAGATGCGGGATATGGCTACACCTTC | CASSQDAGYGYTF
21 | NA | NA | TRBJ2-1 | TRBV23-1 | TGCGCCAGCAGTCATTTATTCGGGCTTTCCAGGGGACGAAGCTCCTACAATGAGCAGTTCTTC | CASSHLFGLSRGRSSYNEQFF
15 | NA | NA | TRBJ2-1 | TRBV18 | TGTGCCAGCTCACCAGCCAGGGGGGAATACAATGAGCAGTTCTTC | CASSPARGEYNEQFF
18 | TRBD2 | NA | TRBJ2-3 | TRBV15 | TGTGCCACCAGCACCCCCGGGACTAGCGGGAGGGCTGGAGATACGCAGTATTTT | CATSTPGTSGRAGDTQYF
15 | NA | NA | TRBJ1-1 | TRBV9 | TGTGCCAGCAGCCCGACTACAGGGTTGAACACTGAAGCTTTCTTT | CASSPTTGLNTEAFF
13 | TRBD1 | NA | TRBJ1-2 | TRBV6-5 | TGTGCCAGCACCCCGGACAGGGCCGGCGGCTACACCTTC | CASTPDRAGGYTF
15 | NA | NA | TRBJ2-7 | TRBV6-6 | TGTGCCAGCACCGAACTCGACAGGCCCTCGGACGAGCAGTACTTC | CASTELDRPSDEQYF
14 | TRBD2 | NA | TRBJ2-7 | TRBV6-1 | TGTGCCAGCAGTCAAACTAGCGGGGTCTACGAGCAGTACTTC | CASSQTSGVYEQYF
15 | TRBD1 | once | TRBJ1-1 | TRBV27 | TGTGCCAGCAGTTTACGGACAGGGGGCAACACTGAAGCTTTCTTT | CASSLRTGGNTEAFF